A single sample is the source of the 25 T cell receptor beta chains below, sequenced in a study of cytomegalovirus exposure and HLA in healthy donors. The PCR made use of 60 Vbeta and 13 Jbeta primers. Repertoires were generated with immunoSEQ multiplex PCR, while TCRdb's copy carries only in-frame clones and drops some. The sample has 55,000 to 70,000 clones, approximately 64% seen once. Sequenced input: PBMCs. Source of these receptors: a man aged 40-49 years in good health and CMV-seropositive.

This chain links TRBV5-6 with TRBJ2-7; D might be TRBD1 (5 bases). Germline V gives CDR1 SGHDT, CDR2 YYEEEE. V dropped 0 bases and J dropped 3 bases, with 10 bases sitting between them. CDR3 length: 14 residues. The CDR3 region is CASSLGQKLYEQYF. CDR3 sequence (DNA): TGTGCCAGCAGCTTGGGACAGAAACTCTACGAGCAGTACTTC.

The sample holds a few counts of this clone. This sequence joins TRBV6-1 and TRBJ2-3, with a possible D match to TRBD2 (5 bases). V was clipped by 5 bases and J by 2 bases, with 11 bases between them. The CDR3 length is 14 residues. Germline lookup yields CDR1 MNHNS and CDR2 SASEGT. The CDR3 bases are TGTGCCAGCAGTTATCATGACTACACAGATACGCAGTATTTT. Residues: CASSYHDYTDTQYF.

This clone was found once. CDR3 residues: CASRERTGSYEQYF. DNA for the CDR3: TGTGCCAGCAGGGAAAGGACAGGGTCCTACGAGCAGTACTTC. This rearrangement joins TRBV2 to TRBJ2-7; 8 nucleotides align to TRBD1. This CDR3 has 14 amino acids. V was clipped by 6 bases and J by 1 base; unmatched bases: 5. CDR1 is SNHLY, CDR2 FYNNEI, per germline.

The chain links TRBV7-8 to TRBJ1-5; 7 bases are shared with TRBD1. The germline CDR1 and CDR2 sequences are SGHVS and FQNEAQ. The CDR3 runs to 14 residues. The J segment lost 6 bases and the V segment lost 1 base, leaving 3 bases of the junction unmatched. CDR3 protein: CASSLVRQGQPQHF. The CDR3 bases are TGTGCCAGCAGCTTAGTCAGACAGGGTCAGCCCCAGCATTTT.

The chain employs TRBV6-4 and TRBJ2-7; 7 bases align to TRBD1. CDR3 length: 13 residues. CDR1 is MRHNA and CDR2 is SNTAGT in the germline V gene. V gave up 3 bases and J gave up 6 bases; unmatched junction bases: 5. The CDR3 DNA is TGTGCCAGCAGTGAAACGACAGGGAGCGAGCAGTACTTC. It yields the protein CASSETTGSEQYF.

V usage is TRBV5-1 and J usage is TRBJ2-7; 7 nucleotides align to TRBD2. J gave up 5 bases and V 0 bases, and 8 bases lay outside the gene matches. The CDR3 has 15 residues. The V gene's germline CDR1 is SGHRS and CDR2 YFSETQ. CDR3 amino acids: CASSLELAVPNEQYF. The CDR3 nucleotides read TGCGCCAGCAGCTTGGAGCTAGCGGTTCCCAACGAGCAGTACTTC.

This clone was detected a few times. The chain links TRBV19 to TRBJ1-2; 9 nucleotides agree with TRBD1. The CDR3 spans 15 residues. CDR1 is LNHDA and CDR2 is SQIVND in the germline V gene (reference sequence). The trim removed 1 base at V and 0 bases at J, leaving 0 bases unmatched. The CDR3 is CASSIGDRANYGYTF. The CDR3 bases are TGTGCCAGTAGTATAGGGGACAGGGCTAACTATGGCTACACCTTC.

The chain combines TRBV10-3 with TRBJ1-1; a possible D gene is TRBD1 (6 bases). Trimming cost V 11 bases and J 2 bases, with 18 bases left between them. CDR3 length: 14 residues. Germline V gene sequence: CDR1 ENHRY, CDR2 SYGVKD. The CDR3 region has the DNA TGTGCCTCTCAAATGGAACAGGGTAACACTGAAGCTTTCTTT. Encoded protein: CASQMEQGNTEAFF.

This clone was observed a handful of times. The chain is built from TRBV18 and TRBJ2-1; 16 bases are shared with TRBD2. The CDR3 is 20 residues long. Germline values: CDR1 KGHSH, CDR2 LQKENI. V shed 0 bases, J shed 6 bases, and the junction held 11 bases outside the gene matches. In DNA form, the CDR3 reads TGTGCCAGCTCACCACCGGGACTAGCGGGAGGGCCAGGTGGAACCAATGAGCAGTTCTTC. Its protein is CASSPPGLAGGPGGTNEQFF. The full variable domain, with the rest looked up from reference TRBV18 and TRBJ2-1, is NAGVMQNPRHLVRRRGQEARLRCSPMKGHSHVYWYRQLPEEGLKFMVYLQKENIIDESGMPKERFSAEFPKEGPSILRIQQVVRGDSAAYFCASSPPGLAGGPGGTNEQFFGPGTRLTVL.

This clone has just a few counts. The gene calls are TRBV7-8 and TRBJ2-7; D possibly corresponds to TRBD2 (5 bases). Germline CDR1 and CDR2: SGHVS and FQNEAQ. V lost 5 bases to trimming and J lost 2 bases, with 13 bases between them. CDR3 length: 14 amino acids. The CDR3 protein is CASSPRTSAYEQYF. The CDR3 DNA reads TGTGCCAGCAGCCCCCGGACTTCAGCCTACGAGCAGTACTTC.

This clone has a handful of counts. The chain uses TRBV4-3 and TRBJ2-7; D unresolved. The CDR3 spans 16 residues. Germline loops: CDR1 LGHNA, CDR2 YSLEER. V was trimmed by 4 bases and J by 4 bases, leaving 20 bases between them. The CDR3 loop is CASSLGQQQMVYEQYF. The DNA for the CDR3 is TGCGCCAGCAGCCTAGGCCAACAGCAAATGGTTTACGAGCAGTACTTC.

The rearrangement uses TRBV15 and TRBJ1-1; D not certain. V lost 0 bases, J lost 7 bases, and 12 bases lay in between. The CDR3 covers 14 residues. Germline V gives CDR1 LNHNV, CDR2 YYDKDF (reference sequence). The CDR3 is CATSRDREPHEAFF. For the CDR3, the DNA is TGTGCCACCAGCAGAGATAGGGAGCCCCATGAAGCTTTCTTT.

This chain connects TRBV6-5 to TRBJ1-2; D uncertain. V was trimmed by 7 bases and J by 0 bases, leaving 12 bases between them. There are 14 residues in the CDR3. Per germline, CDR1 MNHEY and CDR2 SVGAGI. CDR3 DNA: TGTGCCAGCAAAATTACGGTTACTAACTATGGCTACACCTTC. As protein: CASKITVTNYGYTF.

The chain links TRBV4-1 to TRBJ2-5; 7 positions agree with TRBD1. V shed 1 base, J shed 1 base, and the junction held 6 bases outside the gene matches. The CDR3 extends over 16 amino acids. The V gene's germline CDR1 is MGHRA and CDR2 YSYEKL. Written as DNA, the CDR3 is TGCGCCAGCAGCCAAGGGCAGGGGGTCGGCCAAGAGACCCAGTACTTC. The encoded protein is CASSQGQGVGQETQYF.

This chain uses TRBV7-2 with TRBJ2-3, with 7 nucleotides matching TRBD2. Germline assignment: CDR1 SGHTA and CDR2 FQGNSA. After removal of 5 bases from V and 1 base from J, the junction contained 12 bases not matched to a gene. The CDR3 has 17 amino acids. The CDR3 DNA is TGTGCCAGCAGCCTAAATACCCCTAGCGGAGGCACAGATACGCAGTATTTT. Translated, it gives CASSLNTPSGGTDTQYF.

V and J are TRBV6-6 and TRBJ1-6; tentatively, D is TRBD1 (6 bases). Between the trimmed V and J ends, which lost 11 bases and 9 bases, there was a span of 20 bases. The CDR3 is 14 residues long. Germline CDR1 is MNHNY and CDR2 is SVGAGI (reference sequence). The DNA for the CDR3 is TGTGCCGCTTCAGACAGGCAGATTCGTTCACCCCTCCACTTT. Amino acids: CAASDRQIRSPLHF.

This clone appeared many times. This CDR3 reads CASSLGSLGGTEAFF. Here the CDR3 DNA reads TGTGCCAGCAGCTTGGGTAGTCTGGGGGGAACTGAAGCTTTCTTT. This chain joins TRBV5-5 and TRBJ1-1; tentative D call: TRBD1 (5 bases). This CDR3 has 15 residues. CDR1 is SGHKS and CDR2 is YYEKEE in the germline V gene (reference sequence). V lost 0 bases and J lost 5, with 14 bases in between.

This chain joins TRBV27 and TRBJ2-1; TRBD2 agrees at 9 bases. The CDR3 loop spans 13 amino acids. In germline, CDR1 is MNHEY, CDR2 SMNVEV (reference sequence). The ends lost 10 bases at V and 7 bases at J; junction bases unmatched: 8. This chain's CDR3 is CATSTSGGNEQFF. DNA for the CDR3: TGTGCCACCTCGACTAGCGGTGGTAATGAGCAGTTCTTC.

The rearrangement uses TRBV5-8 and TRBJ2-1; 12 bases agree with TRBD2. The CDR3 has 16 amino acids. With 4 bases clipped from V and 4 bases from J, the junction kept 6 bases outside the gene matches. Germline values: CDR1 SGHTS, CDR2 YDEGEE. The CDR3 is CASSSGLAGRYNEQFF. DNA for the CDR3: TGTGCCAGCAGCAGCGGACTAGCGGGGCGGTACAATGAGCAGTTCTTC.

The J gene is TRBJ1-2, the V gene TRBV5-4; 8 nucleotides match TRBD1. There are 15 residues in the CDR3. CDR1 and CDR2 from the germline V gene are SGHNT and YYREEE (reference sequence). V was pared by 4 bases and J by 4 bases, with 9 bases of the junction left unmatched. CDR3 coding DNA: TGTGCCAGCAGCCCAGGGAGGACAGGGTTCTATGGCTACACCTTC. This gives the protein CASSPGRTGFYGYTF.

The table lists this clone with a few counts. The rearrangement uses TRBV19 and TRBJ2-3; TRBD2 matches 16 bases. Per the germline V gene, CDR1 is LNHDA and CDR2 is SQIVND (reference sequence). The CDR3 contains 20 residues. With 0 bases clipped from V and 2 bases from J, the junction kept 8 bases outside the gene matches. The CDR3 loop is CASSIEYGTSGRATTDTQYF. CDR3 DNA sequence: TGTGCCAGTAGTATAGAATACGGGACTAGCGGGAGGGCCACCACAGATACGCAGTATTTT.

The chain employs TRBV29-1 and TRBJ1-2; TRBD1 agrees at 7 bases. Germline lookup yields CDR1 SQVTM and CDR2 ANQGSEA. CDR3 length: 12 residues. V lost 4 bases to trimming and J lost 3 bases; unmatched junction nucleotides: 2. The CDR3 region has the DNA TGCAGCGTTGTGGGACAGTACTATGGCTACACCTTC. This sequence encodes CSVVGQYYGYTF.

In nucleotides, the CDR3 is TGTGCCAGTAGTATGCCGGACAGGGCTAGCAATCAGCCCCAGCATTTT. As protein: CASSMPDRASNQPQHF. This chain connects TRBV19 to TRBJ1-5; TRBD1 agrees at 8 bases. The CDR3 is 16 amino acids. In germline, CDR1 is LNHDA, CDR2 SQIVND (reference sequence). Trimming removed 3 bases from V and 0 bases from J; junction bases left unmatched: 4.

V usage is TRBV7-9 and J usage is TRBJ2-3; 7 nucleotides align to TRBD2. This CDR3 is built from 15 residues. The junction had 5 bases not matched to a gene; V was cut back by 1 base and J by 4 bases. Germline V gene data show CDR1 as SEHNR and CDR2 as FQNEAQ (reference sequence). The CDR3 spells CASSLEAGVSDTQYF. CDR3 DNA sequence: TGTGCCAGCAGCTTAGAGGCGGGAGTCTCAGATACGCAGTATTTT.

The CDR3 DNA is TGTGCCAGCAGCCCGGACAGGGGTTACTCCTACGAGCAGTACTTC. It yields the protein CASSPDRGYSYEQYF. The chain recombines TRBV5-4 with TRBJ2-7; 9 bases align to TRBD1. Germline V CDR1 and CDR2: SGHNT, YYREEE (reference sequence). The CDR3 has 15 amino acids. J gave up 0 bases and V 4 bases, and 5 bases lay outside the gene matches.